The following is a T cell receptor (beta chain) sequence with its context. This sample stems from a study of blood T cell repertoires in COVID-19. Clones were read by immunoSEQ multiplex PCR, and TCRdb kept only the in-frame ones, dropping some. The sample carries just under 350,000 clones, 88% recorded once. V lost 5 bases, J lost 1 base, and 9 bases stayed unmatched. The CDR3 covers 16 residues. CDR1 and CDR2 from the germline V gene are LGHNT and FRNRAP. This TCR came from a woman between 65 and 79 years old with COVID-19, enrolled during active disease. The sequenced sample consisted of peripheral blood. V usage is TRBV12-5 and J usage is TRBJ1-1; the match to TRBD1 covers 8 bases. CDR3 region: CASGLLTGVRNTEAFF. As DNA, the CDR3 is TGTGCTAGTGGTCTACTGACAGGGGTGAGGAACACTGAAGCTTTCTTT.